One and the same sample provided the 3 T cell receptor beta chains below, sequenced in a study of blood T cells in healthy people across ages. The use of a sample-barcoded 5' primer and a J-beta primer mix characterized a second PCR of 7 to 11 cycles. Each CDR3 protein is one row after TCRdb ran MiXCR on the 5' RACE reads. The repertoire holds about 780,000 distinct CDR3 sequences, with approximately 59% as singletons. Input material: blood. These receptors all come from a man aged 30 to 39 in good health.

The table lists this clonotype with a few counts. This chain joins TRBV20-1 and TRBJ2-3; D is perhaps TRBD1 (5 bases). This CDR3 contains 15 residues. V lost 5 bases and J 2 bases, leaving 17 bases between the germline ends. In germline, CDR1 is DFQATT, CDR2 SNEGSKA (reference sequence). The CDR3: CSARGHPSFTDTQYF. CDR3 in DNA: TGCAGTGCTCGCGGACACCCGTCTTTCACAGATACGCAGTATTTT.

This chain links TRBV28 with TRBJ2-4; 7 positions match TRBD2. V gave up 5 bases and J gave up 4 bases; unmatched junction bases: 5. The CDR3 is 14 amino acids. The germline CDR1 and CDR2 sequences are MDHEN and SYDVKM. CDR3 sequence (DNA): TGTGCCAGCAGTGAGGCGGGAGCAAAAAACATTCAGTACTTC. It is translated as CASSEAGAKNIQYF.

This chain joins TRBV12-3 or TRBV12-4 and TRBJ2-1, with 10 bases fitting TRBD1. With 5 bases clipped from V and 3 bases from J, the junction kept 4 bases outside the gene matches. The CDR3 is 15 amino acids. The CDR3 protein is CASSAGTGVYNEQFF. The CDR3 DNA follows: TGTGCCAGCAGTGCGGGGACAGGGGTCTACAATGAGCAGTTCTTC.